This record concerns one T cell receptor (beta chain) sequence. This entry comes from a study of shared clonotypes between healthy human individuals. The V and J ends lost 5 bases and 10 bases, in that order; junction bases with no gene match: 17. Germline V CDR1 and CDR2: SGHAT, FQNNGV. The length of the CDR3 is 17 residues. Healthy HIV-negative adults without recent acute infections or vaccinations served as donors. Data came from immunoSEQ multiplex PCR; TCRdb stores just in-frame clones and leaves some out. This table holds about 1.4 million clones, roughly 96% found once. The sequencing sample was made of naive CD4+ T cells sorted from blood. Indicated subset: CD45RA+ positively selected. The chain combines TRBV11-2 with TRBJ1-4, with 9 bases matching TRBD1. This receptor was obtained from a man aged 25-40 years in good health. CDR3 DNA: TGTGCCAGCAGCCCTACCAAAGGACAGGGGCGTTGGGGAAAACTGTTTTTT. This gives the protein CASSPTKGQGRWGKLFF.